The rows below give T cell receptor beta chains drawn from one sample of a study of beta chain features in type 1 diabetes. Measured with immunoSEQ multiplex PCR; TCRdb has only the in-frame clones, and not every one. The table shows about 410,000 clones, with about 14% occurring only once. The sample consisted of naive CD4+ T cells from blood. These receptor sequences come from a man aged 25-45 years in good health. Both conserved end residues are trimmed from each CDR3.

TRBJ1-3 | TRBV18 | ASSPTLGTGIGNTIY
TRBJ1-1 | TRBV7-9 | ASSFDRGIRDTEAF
TRBJ1-5 | TRBV25-1 | ASSEYGGRGDQPQH
TRBJ1-1 | TRBV18 | ASSLSQGEAF
TRBJ2-5 | TRBV7-2 | ASSPWVGAETQY
TRBJ2-2 | TRBV19 | ASSRLSQNTGELF
TRBJ1-4 | TRBV18 | ASNSRLKSNEKLF
TRBJ2-3 | TRBV6-5 | ASSYSGTGGSDTQY
TRBJ2-5 | TRBV7-2 | ASLRLGGLQETQY
TRBJ1-3 | TRBV29-1 | SGKGFSGNTIY
TRBJ1-1 | TRBV7-2 | ASSSGTGNTEAF
TRBJ2-3 | TRBV29-1 | SVSTSGGADTQY
TRBJ1-2 | TRBV5-1 | ASSLGPGRVRSGYT
TRBJ2-4 | TRBV4-3 | ASSQEVSAKNIQY
TRBJ2-3 | TRBV7-2 | ASSLAQRGVQY
TRBJ2-4 | TRBV6-6 | ASSLGAKNIQY
TRBJ2-7 | TRBV11-2 | ASSLVVRGHSYEQY
TRBJ2-5 | TRBV5-4 | ASANGGVMGEAQY
TRBJ1-1 | TRBV14 | ASSSGQTNTEAF
TRBJ2-3 | TRBV10-2 | ASSETSTSTDTQY
TRBJ1-1 | TRBV29-1 | SVGRQGARESF
TRBJ1-3 | TRBV30 | ASKWTVRTGGGNTIY
TRBJ2-7 | TRBV6-5 | ASSPRGQYSYEQY
TRBJ2-4 | TRBV6-5 | ASRSDRANIQY
TRBJ2-3 | TRBV5-1 | ASSLELSTDTQY
TRBJ1-4 | TRBV18 | ASSPLYGTGEEKLF
TRBJ2-2 | TRBV29-1 | SVASSGELF
TRBJ2-5 | TRBV7-2 | ASSEQGARETQY
TRBJ2-1 | TRBV20-1 | SASEFNEQF
TRBJ2-2 | TRBV7-9 | ASSLEGALAGELF
TRBJ1-1 | TRBV20-1 | SALGITEAF
TRBJ2-3 | TRBV11-3 | ASSLLANTDTQY
TRBJ2-3 | TRBV5-4 | ASSPRTASTDTQY
TRBJ2-7 | TRBV6-5 | ASSYRRQGAGEQY
TRBJ1-1 | TRBV6-5 | ASTPGGTEAF
TRBJ2-1 | TRBV30 | AWSLADGYNEQF
TRBJ2-2 | TRBV4-3 | ASSQVSSGTGGRELF
TRBJ2-7 | TRBV2 | ASTISGGLYEQY
TRBJ2-1 | TRBV5-1 | ASSLGLAGGSSEQF
TRBJ2-2 | TRBV19 | ASSIRTSGTGLTGELF
TRBJ1-5 | TRBV30 | AWSIRENQPQH
TRBJ2-5 | TRBV5-6 | ASTLSRETQY
TRBJ2-3 | TRBV5-4 | ASSLVQRRGTDTQY
TRBJ2-3 | TRBV6-5 | ASSYSKATDTQY
TRBJ2-3 | TRBV19 | ASRNRVWTDTQY
TRBJ1-2 | TRBV30 | AWSPTLQGNYGYT